This T cell receptor (beta chain) was obtained from a study of T cell repertoires in cytomegalovirus infection. The table lists this clonotype with many counts. Its antigen is unknown. MiXCR, run by TCRdb on the reads, gives a single entry per CDR3 protein. This table holds 43,000 or so distinct CDR3 sequences, around 21% found once. The TCR comes from a human donor in good health (CMV status not recorded). Some clones in this sample may be carry-over from other donors' samples. The sample consisted of CD8+ T cells from cultured PBMCs, taken from culture after CMV antigen stimulation.

The CDR3 nucleotides are TGTGCCAGCAGCCCGAGACAGGGGCCCTACTACGAGCAGTACTTC. Residues: CASSPRQGPYYEQYF. J is TRBJ2-7 and V is TRBV11-2, with 8 bases fitting TRBD1. CDR1 and CDR2 (germline): SGHAT, FQNNGV. The CDR3 is made up of 15 amino acids. With V trimmed by 5 bases and J by 3 bases, 9 bases remained unmatched.